This T cell receptor (beta chain) was captured by sequencing in a study of blood T cell repertoires in COVID-19. This clone has a single count. This table comes from immunoSEQ multiplex PCR, and its TCRdb copy is limited to in-frame clones, with some not included. Here the sample spans more than 250,000 clones, around 83% being singletons. The ends lost 5 bases at V and 7 bases at J; junction bases unmatched: 7. The CDR3 is made up of 14 amino acids. The germline V gene encodes CDR1 LGHNA and CDR2 YNFKEQ. Those enrolled, adults aged roughly 18 to 100 years, came from about two dozen US areas. The chain is built from TRBV4-2 and TRBJ2-7; 11 bases line up with TRBD1. The TCR sequence derives from a middle-aged man who had been exposed to COVID-19. What was sequenced was PBMCs or T cells enriched from blood (not recorded which). The CDR3 DNA reads as TGTGCCAGCAGCACCGGGACAGGGGGAGAGGAGCAGTACTTC. Amino acids: CASSTGTGGEEQYF.